These 17 T cell receptor beta chains were all obtained from the same sample, sequenced in a study of blood T cells in healthy people across ages. A second roughly 6 to 12 cycle PCR used barcoded and J-beta primers. TCRdb redid the calling of the 5' RACE reads with MiXCR, one entry per CDR3 protein. The sample shows over 700,000 distinct CDR3 sequences, roughly 25% of them seen only once. The sample was also reused in another study, on T cells of mothers and their children.

Sequenced input: blood. Receptor source: a boy between 10 and 17 years old in good health.

The J gene is TRBJ2-2, the V gene TRBV29-1, with 7 nucleotides matching TRBD1. Germline values: CDR1 SQVTM, CDR2 ANQGSEA. With V trimmed by 6 bases and J by 2 bases, 12 bases remained unmatched. The CDR3 runs 16 residues. DNA for the CDR3: TGCAGCGTCGCTAATCGAGGGGGCCCAAACACCGGGGAGCTGTTTTTT. This sequence encodes CSVANRGGPNTGELFF.

This clonotype was found a few times. The rearrangement uses TRBV9 and TRBJ2-1; the D gene is possibly TRBD2 (6 bases). The CDR3 is 16 residues long. V lost 0 bases to trimming and J lost 6 bases, with 16 bases between them. CDR1 and CDR2 (germline): SGDLS, YYNGEE. The CDR3 here is CASSVGRGEVGNEQFF. CDR3 DNA: TGTGCCAGCAGCGTAGGGAGGGGTGAGGTGGGCAATGAGCAGTTCTTC.

The V and J genes are TRBV20-1 and TRBJ1-5, with D possibly TRBD1 on 6 matching bases. This CDR3 comprises 16 residues. V was cut by 5 bases and J by 1 base, with 18 bases left in between. Germline V lookup: CDR1 DFQATT, CDR2 SNEGSKA (reference sequence). The CDR3 sequence is CSAPRGSSLSNQPQHF. The CDR3 DNA reads as TGCAGTGCTCCGAGGGGGAGTTCGTTAAGCAATCAGCCCCAGCATTTT.

The chain combines TRBV7-9 with TRBJ1-2; 7 bases match TRBD1. The J segment lost 2 bases and the V segment lost 4 bases, leaving 1 base of the junction unmatched. CDR1 is SEHNR, CDR2 FQNEAQ, per germline (reference sequence). This CDR3 is built from 13 residues. CDR3 loop: CASSSQGNYGYTF. As DNA, the CDR3 is TGTGCCAGCAGCTCACAGGGGAACTATGGCTACACCTTC.

The rearrangement joins TRBV5-1 to TRBJ2-3; D perhaps matches TRBD2 (7 bases). The ends were cut back, 4 bases at V and 10 bases at J, with 13 bases in the middle. Germline values: CDR1 SGHRS, CDR2 YFSETQ. The CDR3 runs to 12 residues. The CDR3 DNA reads as TGCGCCAGCAGCCCTGGGGGGGCTCCGCAGTATTTT. It translates to CASSPGGAPQYF.

Concerning this clonotype: An end of the junction does not agree with germline; a read error may underlie this. This chain connects TRBV5-1 to TRBJ2-1, with D possibly being TRBD1 (5 bases). This CDR3 comprises 12 residues. Germline lookup yields CDR1 SGHRS and CDR2 YFSETQ. The CDR3 sequence: CASSLTDNEQSF. The CDR3 region has the DNA TGCGCCAGCAGCCTGACAGACAATGAGCAGTCCTTC.

V usage is TRBV9 and J usage is TRBJ2-7; D is possibly TRBD1 (6 bases). The J call is uncertain, as TRBJ2-5 better fits the DNA end. Germline values: CDR1 SGDLS, CDR2 YYNGEE. The CDR3 spans 14 residues. For the CDR3, the DNA is TGTGCCAGCAGCGTAGGGTCAGGGGAGGAGACCCAGTACTTC. Amino acid sequence: CASSVGSGEETQYF.

The gene calls are TRBV6-2 or TRBV6-3 and TRBJ2-7; 9 bases are a match to TRBD1. CDR1 is MNHEY and CDR2 is SVGEGT in the germline V gene. The CDR3 is 14 amino acids. The junction had 11 bases not matched to a gene; V was cut back by 9 bases and J by 5 bases. CDR3: CASRDGTGIHEQYF. As DNA, the CDR3 is TGTGCCAGTCGGGACGGGACAGGGATACACGAGCAGTACTTC.

The chain combines TRBV5-1 with TRBJ2-1, with D uncertain. V was clipped by 4 bases and J by 5 bases, with 4 bases between them. This CDR3 contains 11 residues. Germline assignment: CDR1 SGHRS and CDR2 YFSETQ. The CDR3 protein is CASSTHNEQFF. The CDR3 DNA reads TGCGCCAGCAGCACCCACAATGAGCAGTTCTTC. Full variable domain (missing parts from reference TRBV5-1 and TRBJ2-1): KAGVTQTPRYLIKTRGQQVTLSCSPISGHRSVSWYQQTPGQGLQFLFEYFSETQRNKGNFPGRFSGRQFSNSRSEMNVSTLELGDSALYLCASSTHNEQFFGPGTRLTVL.

This clonotype was seen more than once but under ten times. The rearrangement uses TRBV24-1 and TRBJ1-2; D not certain. Trimming left V 0 bases short and J 8 bases short, with 9 bases between. This CDR3 spans 13 amino acids. Germline assignment: CDR1 KGHDR and CDR2 SFDVKD. CDR3 sequence reads: CATSDLGFEGYTF. Written as DNA, the CDR3 is TGTGCCACCAGTGATTTGGGGTTTGAAGGCTACACCTTC.

The chain uses TRBV7-9 and TRBJ1-1, with no clear D. The germline gives CDR1 SEHNR, CDR2 FQNEAQ (reference sequence). The CDR3 runs 14 residues. V was pared by 1 base and J by 3 bases, with 9 bases between. The DNA for the CDR3 is TGTGCCAGCAGCTTAGATAACTGGGACACTGAAGCTTTCTTT. This codes for CASSLDNWDTEAFF.

The CDR3 nucleotides read TGTGCCAGCAGTGAAGGGCTTGAGGGGGGCTACACCTTC. Encoded protein: CASSEGLEGGYTF. The V and J genes are TRBV25-1 and TRBJ1-2; D might be TRBD1 (5 bases). The CDR3 loop spans 13 amino acids. V lost 2 bases to trimming and J lost 8 bases, with 12 bases between them. Germline CDR1 reads MGHDK; CDR2 reads SYGVNS.

The chain links TRBV9 to TRBJ2-2; possible D gene TRBD2, 5 bases. The CDR3 sequence is 12 residues long. Trimming removed 6 bases from V and 6 bases from J, with 9 bases in between. Germline V lookup: CDR1 SGDLS, CDR2 YYNGEE. The CDR3 spells CASNPGAGELFF. CDR3 sequence (DNA): TGTGCCAGCAACCCCGGGGCCGGGGAGCTGTTTTTT. Using reference TRBV9 and TRBJ2-2 for the parts outside the CDR3, the full variable domain is DSGVTQTPKHLITATGQRVTLRCSPRSGDLSVYWYQQSLDQGLQFLIQYYNGEERAKGNILERFSAQQFPDLHSELNLSSLELGDSALYFCASNPGAGELFFGEGSRLTVL.

This clonotype was counted only a few times. This rearrangement joins TRBV29-1 to TRBJ2-7; unclear D gene. CDR1 is SQVTM, CDR2 ANQGSEA, per germline. Between the trimmed V and J ends, which lost 6 bases and 0 bases, there was a span of 6 bases. This CDR3 contains 11 residues. CDR3 bases: TGCAGCGTGATGCACTCCTACGAGCAGTACTTC. Residues: CSVMHSYEQYF.

This clonotype has more than one count but fewer than ten. The chain couples TRBV7-9 to TRBJ2-7; D is unclear. Germline CDR1 is SEHNR and CDR2 is FQNEAQ (reference sequence). The V end lost 4 bases, the J end lost 3 bases, and 4 bases lay between the germline ends. This CDR3 spans 11 amino acids. The CDR3 region is CASSWRYEQYF. The CDR3 DNA follows: TGTGCCAGCAGCTGGCGCTACGAGCAGTACTTC. Combining the CDR3 with reference TRBV7-9 and TRBJ2-7 gives the whole variable domain DTGVSQNPRHKITKRGQNVTFRCDPISEHNRLYWYRQTLGQGPEFLTYFQNEAQLEKSRLLSDRFSAERPKGSFSTLEIQRTEQGDSAMYLCASSWRYEQYFGPGTRLTVT.

This clonotype was seen more than once but under ten times. The rearrangement uses TRBV5-1 and TRBJ1-2; 7 positions match TRBD1. Unmatched junction bases numbered 8, after V lost 4 bases and J lost 5 bases. There are 14 residues in the CDR3. Per germline, CDR1 SGHRS and CDR2 YFSETQ. The CDR3 bases are TGCGCCAGCAGCAACGCCGGGACAGATTATGGCTACACCTTC. Protein product: CASSNAGTDYGYTF. Full variable domain (outside the CDR3, taken from reference TRBV5-1 and TRBJ1-2): KAGVTQTPRYLIKTRGQQVTLSCSPISGHRSVSWYQQTPGQGLQFLFEYFSETQRNKGNFPGRFSGRQFSNSRSEMNVSTLELGDSALYLCASSNAGTDYGYTFGSGTRLTVV.

This clonotype occurred once. One end of the junction varies from germline; a read error may be responsible. The chain recombines TRBV7-9 with TRBJ2-5; TRBD2 aligns across 12 bases. The CDR3 is made up of 16 amino acids. Germline-derived CDR1 and CDR2 are SEHNR and FQNEAQ (reference sequence). CDR3: CASSLVASGGENERFF. CDR3 coding DNA: TGTGCCAGCAGCTTAGTCGCTAGCGGGGGGGAGAATGAGCGGTTCTTC.